This T cell receptor beta chain was sequenced in a study of cytomegalovirus exposure and HLA in healthy donors. Study-wide points: Common viral pathogens seemed to be connected with several of the most significant clusters, according to a later analysis.

The PCR employed 60 Vbeta primers together with 13 Jbeta primers. This table comes from immunoSEQ multiplex PCR, and its TCRdb copy is limited to in-frame clones, with some not included. Of 110,000 or so clones listed, roughly 70% were seen once; the top ten hold roughly 3%. In its sample, this clone was seen once. Its cognate antigen is unknown. The CDR3 has 15 residues. Trimming cost V 0 bases and J 2 bases; bases outside gene matches: 4. Germline values: CDR1 GTSNPN, CDR2 SVGIG (reference sequence). V gene TRBV30 combines with J gene TRBJ2-1; 7 nucleotides agree with TRBD2. The clonotype comes from a woman aged 40 to 49 in good health and CMV-seropositive. Sequenced input: PBMCs. CDR3 sequence: CAWSVLAGAYNEQFF. The CDR3 coding sequence is TGTGCCTGGAGTGTACTGGCGGGGGCCTACAATGAGCAGTTCTTC.